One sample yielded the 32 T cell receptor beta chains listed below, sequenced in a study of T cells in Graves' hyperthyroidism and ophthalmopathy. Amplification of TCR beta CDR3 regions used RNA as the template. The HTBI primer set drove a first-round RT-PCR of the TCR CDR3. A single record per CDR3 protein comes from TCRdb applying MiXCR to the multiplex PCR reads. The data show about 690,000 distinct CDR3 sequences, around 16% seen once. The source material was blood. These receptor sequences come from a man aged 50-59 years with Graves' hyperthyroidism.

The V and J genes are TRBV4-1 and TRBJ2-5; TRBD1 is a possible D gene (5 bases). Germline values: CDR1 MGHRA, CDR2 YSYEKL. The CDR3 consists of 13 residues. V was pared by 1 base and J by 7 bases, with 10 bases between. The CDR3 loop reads CASSQGTSRTQYF. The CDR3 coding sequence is TGCGCCAGCAGCCAAGGGACATCACGGACCCAGTACTTC.

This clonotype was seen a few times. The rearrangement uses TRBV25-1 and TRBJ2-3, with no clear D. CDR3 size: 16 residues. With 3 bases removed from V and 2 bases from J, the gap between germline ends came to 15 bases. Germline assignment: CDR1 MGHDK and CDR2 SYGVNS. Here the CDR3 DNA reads TGTGCCAGCAGTGAGAGCACGCTCCTAATCACAGATACGCAGTATTTT. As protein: CASSESTLLITDTQYF. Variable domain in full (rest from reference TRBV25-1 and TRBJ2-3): EADIYQTPRYLVIGTGKKITLECSQTMGHDKMYWYQQDPGMELHLIHYSYGVNSTEKGDLSSESTVSRIRTEHFPLTLESARPSHTSQYLCASSESTLLITDTQYFGPGTRLTVL.

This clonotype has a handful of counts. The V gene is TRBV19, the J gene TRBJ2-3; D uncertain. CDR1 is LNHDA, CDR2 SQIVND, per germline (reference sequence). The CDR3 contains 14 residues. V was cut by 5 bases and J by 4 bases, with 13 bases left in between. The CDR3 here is CASSFEVGADTQYF. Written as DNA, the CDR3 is TGTGCCAGTAGTTTCGAAGTTGGGGCAGATACGCAGTATTTT.

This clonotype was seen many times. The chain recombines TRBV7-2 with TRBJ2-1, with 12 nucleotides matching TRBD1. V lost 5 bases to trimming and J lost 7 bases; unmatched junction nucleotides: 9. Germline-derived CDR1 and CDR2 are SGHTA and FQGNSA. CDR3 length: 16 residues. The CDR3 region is CASSLRGDRGRNEQFF. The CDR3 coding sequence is TGTGCCAGCAGCCTCCGAGGGGACAGGGGGCGGAATGAGCAGTTCTTC.

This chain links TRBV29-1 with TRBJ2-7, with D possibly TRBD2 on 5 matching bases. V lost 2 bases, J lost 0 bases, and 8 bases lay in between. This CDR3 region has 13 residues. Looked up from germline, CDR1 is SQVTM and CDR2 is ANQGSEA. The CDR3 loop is CSVELASSYEQYF. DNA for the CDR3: TGCAGCGTTGAACTAGCCAGCTCCTACGAGCAGTACTTC.

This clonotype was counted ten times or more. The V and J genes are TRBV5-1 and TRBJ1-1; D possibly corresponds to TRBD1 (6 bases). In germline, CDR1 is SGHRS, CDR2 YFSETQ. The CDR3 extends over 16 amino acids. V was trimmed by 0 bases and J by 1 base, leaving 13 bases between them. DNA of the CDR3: TGCGCCAGCAGCTTGGTTAGCCCGGGACAGAACACTGAAGCTTTCTTT. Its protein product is CASSLVSPGQNTEAFF.

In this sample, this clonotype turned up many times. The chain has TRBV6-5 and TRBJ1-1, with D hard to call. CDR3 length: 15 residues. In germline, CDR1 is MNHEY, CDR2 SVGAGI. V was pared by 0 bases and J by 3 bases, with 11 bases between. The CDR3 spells CASSYSKGLYTEAFF. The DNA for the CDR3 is TGTGCCAGCAGTTACTCGAAGGGTTTGTACACTGAAGCTTTCTTT.

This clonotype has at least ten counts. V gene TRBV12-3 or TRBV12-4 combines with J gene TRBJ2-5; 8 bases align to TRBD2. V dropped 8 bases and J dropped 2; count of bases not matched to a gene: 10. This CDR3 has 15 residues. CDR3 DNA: TGTGCCAGCTCGCGGGCGGGAGGACCTCAAGAGACCCAGTACTTC. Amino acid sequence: CASSRAGGPQETQYF.

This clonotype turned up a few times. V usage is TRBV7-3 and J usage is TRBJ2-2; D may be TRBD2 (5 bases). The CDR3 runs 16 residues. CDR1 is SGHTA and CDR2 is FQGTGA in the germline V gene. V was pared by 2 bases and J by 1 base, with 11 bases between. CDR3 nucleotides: TGTGCCAGCAGCTTAGGGCCAAGCGGGAACACCGGGGAGCTGTTTTTT. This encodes CASSLGPSGNTGELFF. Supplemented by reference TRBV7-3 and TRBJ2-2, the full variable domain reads GAGVSQTPSNKVTEKGKYVELRCDPISGHTALYWYRQSLGQGPEFLIYFQGTGAADDSGLPNDRFFAVRPEGSVSTLKIQRTERGDSAVYLCASSLGPSGNTGELFFGEGSRLTVL.

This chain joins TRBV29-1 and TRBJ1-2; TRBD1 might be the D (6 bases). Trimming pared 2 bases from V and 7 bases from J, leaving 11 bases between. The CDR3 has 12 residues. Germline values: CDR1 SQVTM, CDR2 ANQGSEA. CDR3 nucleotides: TGCAGCGTTGAAAAGACAGGCGGTGGCTACACCTTC. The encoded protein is CSVEKTGGGYTF.

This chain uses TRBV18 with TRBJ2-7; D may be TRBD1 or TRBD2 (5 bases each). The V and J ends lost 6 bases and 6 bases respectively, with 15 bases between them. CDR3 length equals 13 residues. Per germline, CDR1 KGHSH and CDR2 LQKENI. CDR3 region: CASSQNGGVEQYF. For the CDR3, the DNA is TGTGCCAGCTCCCAAAATGGGGGTGTCGAGCAGTACTTC.

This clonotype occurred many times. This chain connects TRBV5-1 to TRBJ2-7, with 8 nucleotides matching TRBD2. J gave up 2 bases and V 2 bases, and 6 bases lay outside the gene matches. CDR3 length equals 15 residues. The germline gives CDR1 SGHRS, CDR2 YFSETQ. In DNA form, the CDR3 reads TGCGCCAGCAGCTTCAAGCGGGAGTACCCCTACGAGCAGTACTTC. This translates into CASSFKREYPYEQYF. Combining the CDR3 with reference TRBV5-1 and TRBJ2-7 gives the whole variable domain KAGVTQTPRYLIKTRGQQVTLSCSPISGHRSVSWYQQTPGQGLQFLFEYFSETQRNKGNFPGRFSGRQFSNSRSEMNVSTLELGDSALYLCASSFKREYPYEQYFGPGTRLTVT.

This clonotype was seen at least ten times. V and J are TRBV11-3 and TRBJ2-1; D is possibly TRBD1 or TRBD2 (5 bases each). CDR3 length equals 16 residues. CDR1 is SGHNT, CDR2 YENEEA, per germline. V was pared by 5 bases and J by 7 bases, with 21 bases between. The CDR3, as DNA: TGTGCCAGCAGCCCAAGTGGACAAGGGAGTTATAATGAGCAGTTCTTC. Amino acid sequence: CASSPSGQGSYNEQFF.

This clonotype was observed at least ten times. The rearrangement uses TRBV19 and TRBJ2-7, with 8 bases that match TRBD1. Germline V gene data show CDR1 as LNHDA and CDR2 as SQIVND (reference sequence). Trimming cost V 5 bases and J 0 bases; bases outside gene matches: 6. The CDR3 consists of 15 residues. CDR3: CASSPQGARSYEQYF. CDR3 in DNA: TGTGCCAGTAGTCCGCAGGGGGCACGCTCCTACGAGCAGTACTTC.

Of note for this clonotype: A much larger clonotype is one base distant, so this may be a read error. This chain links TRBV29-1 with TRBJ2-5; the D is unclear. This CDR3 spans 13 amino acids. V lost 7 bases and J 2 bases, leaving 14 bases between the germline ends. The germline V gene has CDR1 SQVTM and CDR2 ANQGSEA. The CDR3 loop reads CSAESHGQETQYF. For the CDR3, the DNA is TGCAGCGCTGAGAGCCACGGACAAGAGACCCAGTACTTC.

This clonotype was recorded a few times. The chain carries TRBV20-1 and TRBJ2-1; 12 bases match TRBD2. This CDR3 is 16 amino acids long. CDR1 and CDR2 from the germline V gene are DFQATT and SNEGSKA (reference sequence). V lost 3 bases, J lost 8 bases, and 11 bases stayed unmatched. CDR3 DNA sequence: TGCAGTGCTAGCGGGACTAGCGGGCGCGGAGGGGATGAGCAGTTCTTC. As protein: CSASGTSGRGGDEQFF.

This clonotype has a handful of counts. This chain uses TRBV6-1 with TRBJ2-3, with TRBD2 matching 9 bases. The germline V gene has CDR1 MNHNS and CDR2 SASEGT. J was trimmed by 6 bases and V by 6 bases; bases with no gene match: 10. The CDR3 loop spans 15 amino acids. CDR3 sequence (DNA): TGTGCCAGCAGCTACGGGCGGGAGGGCCCGGATACGCAGTATTTT. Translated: CASSYGREGPDTQYF.

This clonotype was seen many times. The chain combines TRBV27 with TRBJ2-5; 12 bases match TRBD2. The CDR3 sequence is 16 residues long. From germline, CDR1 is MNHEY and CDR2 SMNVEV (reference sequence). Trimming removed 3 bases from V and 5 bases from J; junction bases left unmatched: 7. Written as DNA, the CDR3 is TGTGCCAGCAGTTTCCTAGCGGGAGGGCCCATGGAGACCCAGTACTTC. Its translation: CASSFLAGGPMETQYF.

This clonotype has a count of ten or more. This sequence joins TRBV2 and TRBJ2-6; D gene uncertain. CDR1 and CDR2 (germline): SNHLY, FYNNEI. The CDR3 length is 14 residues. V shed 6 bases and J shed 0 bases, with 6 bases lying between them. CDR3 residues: CASRATSGANVLTF. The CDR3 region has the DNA TGTGCCAGCAGAGCGACCTCTGGGGCCAACGTCCTGACTTTC.

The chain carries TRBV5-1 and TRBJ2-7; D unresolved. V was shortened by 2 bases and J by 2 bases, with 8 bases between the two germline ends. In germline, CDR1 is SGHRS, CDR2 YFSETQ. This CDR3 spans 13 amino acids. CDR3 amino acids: CASSFASAYEQYF. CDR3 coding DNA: TGCGCCAGCAGCTTCGCCTCGGCCTACGAGCAGTACTTC.

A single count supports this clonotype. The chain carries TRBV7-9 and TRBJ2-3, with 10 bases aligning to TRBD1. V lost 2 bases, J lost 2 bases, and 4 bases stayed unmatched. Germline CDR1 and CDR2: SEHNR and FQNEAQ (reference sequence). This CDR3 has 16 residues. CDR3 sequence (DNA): TGTGCCAGCAGCTTAACCGGGACAGGGGTCACAGATACGCAGTATTTT. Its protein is CASSLTGTGVTDTQYF. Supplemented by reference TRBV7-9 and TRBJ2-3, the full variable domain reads DTGVSQNPRHKITKRGQNVTFRCDPISEHNRLYWYRQTLGQGPEFLTYFQNEAQLEKSRLLSDRFSAERPKGSFSTLEIQRTEQGDSAMYLCASSLTGTGVTDTQYFGPGTRLTVL.

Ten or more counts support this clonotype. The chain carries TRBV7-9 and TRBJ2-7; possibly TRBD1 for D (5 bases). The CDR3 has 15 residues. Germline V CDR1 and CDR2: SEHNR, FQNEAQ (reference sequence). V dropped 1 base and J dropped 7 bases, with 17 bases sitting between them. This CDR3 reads CASSLGSLSRGEQYF. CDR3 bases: TGTGCCAGCAGCTTAGGCTCCCTCTCAAGGGGAGAGCAGTACTTC.

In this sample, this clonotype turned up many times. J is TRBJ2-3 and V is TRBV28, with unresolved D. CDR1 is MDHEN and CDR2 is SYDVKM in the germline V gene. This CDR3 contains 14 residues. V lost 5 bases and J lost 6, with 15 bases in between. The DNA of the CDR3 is TGTGCCAGCAGTAACTGGCAGGCTTCGGATACGCAGTATTTT. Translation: CASSNWQASDTQYF.

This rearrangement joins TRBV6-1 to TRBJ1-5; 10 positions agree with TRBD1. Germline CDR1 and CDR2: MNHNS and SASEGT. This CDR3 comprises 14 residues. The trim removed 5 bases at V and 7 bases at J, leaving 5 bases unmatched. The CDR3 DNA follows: TGTGCCAGCAGTAGGACAGGGGGACAGCAGCCCCAGCATTTT. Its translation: CASSRTGGQQPQHF.

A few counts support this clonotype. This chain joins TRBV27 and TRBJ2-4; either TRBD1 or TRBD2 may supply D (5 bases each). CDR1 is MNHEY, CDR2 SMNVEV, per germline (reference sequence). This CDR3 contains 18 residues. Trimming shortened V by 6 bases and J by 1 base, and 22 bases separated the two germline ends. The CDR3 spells CASSLASGSPGAKNIQYF. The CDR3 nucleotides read TGTGCCAGCAGCCTAGCCTCCGGGTCCCCAGGGGCCAAAAACATTCAGTACTTC.

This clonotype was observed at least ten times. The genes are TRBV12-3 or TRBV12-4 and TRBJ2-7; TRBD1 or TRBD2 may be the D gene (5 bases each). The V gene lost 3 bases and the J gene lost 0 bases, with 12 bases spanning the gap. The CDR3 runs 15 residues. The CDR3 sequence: CASSFPGTGSYEQYF. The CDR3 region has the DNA TGTGCCAGCAGTTTTCCAGGGACGGGCTCCTACGAGCAGTACTTC.

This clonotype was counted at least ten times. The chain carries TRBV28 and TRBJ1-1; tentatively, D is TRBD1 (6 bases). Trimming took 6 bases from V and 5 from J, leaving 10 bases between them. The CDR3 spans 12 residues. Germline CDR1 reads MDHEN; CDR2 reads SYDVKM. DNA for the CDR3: TGTGCCAGCAGGCCACAGGGAACTGAAGCTTTCTTT. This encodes CASRPQGTEAFF. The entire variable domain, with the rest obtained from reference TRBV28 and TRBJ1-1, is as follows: DVKVTQSSRYLVKRTGEKVFLECVQDMDHENMFWYRQDPGLGLRLIYFSYDVKMKEKGDIPEGYSVSREKKERFSLILESASTNQTSMYLCASRPQGTEAFFGQGTRLTVV.

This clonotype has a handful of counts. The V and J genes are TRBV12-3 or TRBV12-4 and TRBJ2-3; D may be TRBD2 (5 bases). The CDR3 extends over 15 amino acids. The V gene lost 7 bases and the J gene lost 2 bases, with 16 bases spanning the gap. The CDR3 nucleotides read TGTGCCAGCACTCTAACTATAGCGCCCACAGATACGCAGTATTTT. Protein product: CASTLTIAPTDTQYF.

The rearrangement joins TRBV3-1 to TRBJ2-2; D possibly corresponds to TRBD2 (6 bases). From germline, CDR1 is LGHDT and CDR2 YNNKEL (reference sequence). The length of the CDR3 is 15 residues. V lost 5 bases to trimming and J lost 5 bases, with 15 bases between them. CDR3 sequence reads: CASSNSGLRTGELFF. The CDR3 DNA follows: TGTGCCAGCAGCAACTCGGGACTCCGTACCGGGGAGCTGTTTTTT.

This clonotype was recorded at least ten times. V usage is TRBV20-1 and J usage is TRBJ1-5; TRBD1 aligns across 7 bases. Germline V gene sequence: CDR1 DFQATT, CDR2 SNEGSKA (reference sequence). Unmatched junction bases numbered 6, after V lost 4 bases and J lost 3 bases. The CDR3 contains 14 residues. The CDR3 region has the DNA TGCAGTGCTAAGCGGGACAGCTCCAATCAGCCCCAGCATTTT. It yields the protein CSAKRDSSNQPQHF.

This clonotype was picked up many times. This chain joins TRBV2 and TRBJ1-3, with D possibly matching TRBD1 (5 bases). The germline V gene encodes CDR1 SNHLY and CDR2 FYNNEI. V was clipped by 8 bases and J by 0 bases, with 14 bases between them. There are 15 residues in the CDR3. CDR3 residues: CASAEGHFSGNTIYF. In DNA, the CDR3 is TGTGCCAGCGCGGAGGGGCATTTCTCTGGAAACACCATATATTTT.

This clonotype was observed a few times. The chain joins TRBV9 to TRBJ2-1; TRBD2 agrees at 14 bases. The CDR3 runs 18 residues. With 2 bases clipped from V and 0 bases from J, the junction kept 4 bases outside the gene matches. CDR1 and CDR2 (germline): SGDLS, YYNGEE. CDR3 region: CASSVGLAGVTSYNEQFF. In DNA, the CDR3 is TGTGCCAGCAGCGTGGGACTAGCGGGAGTAACCTCCTACAATGAGCAGTTCTTC.